Sequencing of this T cell receptor beta chain was carried out in a study of blood T cell repertoires in COVID-19. After removal of 0 bases from V and 3 bases from J, the junction contained 5 bases not matched to a gene. Germline loops: CDR1 MNHEY, CDR2 SVGEGT. This CDR3 comprises 16 residues. In the source study's methods: How many nucleated cells were present was estimated from reference gene primer amplification. The method was immunoSEQ multiplex PCR; TCRdb's version includes in-frame clones alone and lacks a portion of them. The V and J calls and clone size come from that table; D and trimming were worked out from the DNA. Among some 150,000 clones listed, around 84% were seen once.

The sample comprised peripheral blood. The sequence was collected from a human donor with acute or convalescent COVID-19. The donor label of this sample is uncertain. The chain combines TRBV6-2 or TRBV6-3 with TRBJ1-3; 7 bases fit TRBD1. The CDR3 coding sequence is TGTGCCAGCAGTTACTCGAGACAGGGAGGTGGAAACACCATATATTTT. Encoded protein: CASSYSRQGGGNTIYF.